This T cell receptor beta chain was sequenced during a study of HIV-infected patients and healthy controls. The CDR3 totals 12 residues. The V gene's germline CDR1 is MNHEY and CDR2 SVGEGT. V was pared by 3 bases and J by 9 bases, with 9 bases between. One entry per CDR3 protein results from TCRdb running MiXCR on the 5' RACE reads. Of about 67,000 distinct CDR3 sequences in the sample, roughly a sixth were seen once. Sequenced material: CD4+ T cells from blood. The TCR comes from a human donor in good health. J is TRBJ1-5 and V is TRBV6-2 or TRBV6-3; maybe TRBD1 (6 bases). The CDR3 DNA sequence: TGTGCCAGCAGTTATACAGGGTCGCCCCAGCATTTT. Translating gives CASSYTGSPQHF.